This T cell receptor (beta chain) comes out of a study of response to subunit inactivated influenza vaccine (dated by TCRdb to between 2017 and 2018). Describing the broader study: Deep quantitative T cell receptor repertoire profiling was used in the study to track responses to a trivalent subunit inactivated influenza vaccine. What the study reported, not specific to this receptor: According to the authors, only a limited number of new T cells may be recruited by each seasonal influenza vaccination.

With respect to this clonotype: No cognate antigen has been identified for it. No per-base quality is available; no much larger clone lies one base away.

The method was RT-PCR. The reads were generated on an Illumina HiSeq 2500. TCRdb trimmed the raw reads at Q25, called clones with MiXCR and kept productive beta chains. Rows merge per CDR3 protein into single entries with the most common DNA and genes. In this sample the table shows roughly 500,000 distinct CDR3 sequences, 15% to 20% of which occur a single time. In total, the top ten clones hold approximately 3% of the sample. From its cysteine to its phenylalanine, the CDR3 spans 17 amino acids. Only the CDR3 DNA stays, 51 bases, in frame from base 1. Via the germline V gene, CDR1 is SGHVS and CDR2 FNYEAQ. V is cut by 1 base and J by 5 bases, and the space between the germline ends is 15 bases.

The chain employs TRBV7-6 and TRBJ2-6; the D call is possibly TRBD1 or TRBD2, each sharing 6 bases. The TCR was taken from a man aged 50 to 75 who received an inactivated influenza vaccine. Donor details come from another sample of the same person, matched by shared clones. This sample comprised CD4+ T cells sorted from PBMCs, obtained less than 25 months after vaccination. The nucleotide sequence reads as follows: TGTGCCAGCAGCTTAGATTCCGGGGGCGGCTGGGCCAACGTCCTGACTTTC. Its translation reads: CASSLDSGGGWANVLTF.